What follows are 11 T cell receptor beta chains derived from one specimen sequenced in a study of blood T cell repertoires in COVID-19. Sequenced by immunoSEQ multiplex PCR; TCRdb stores in-frame clones only, minus some. The table lists 210,000 or so clones, 81% of them singletons. What was sequenced was PBMCs or T cells enriched from blood (not recorded which). These receptors were taken from a woman aged 45-65 years with acute COVID-19.

The chain couples TRBV28 to TRBJ2-7, with TRBD2 matching 10 bases. CDR1 is MDHEN, CDR2 SYDVKM, per germline. Trimming took 0 bases from V and 4 from J; bases not matched to a gene: 3. This CDR3 has 15 residues. CDR3: CASSLWTSGLYEQYF. CDR3 coding DNA: TGTGCCAGCAGTTTATGGACTAGCGGGTTATACGAGCAGTACTTC. The whole variable domain, remainder taken from reference TRBV28 and TRBJ2-7, is DVKVTQSSRYLVKRTGEKVFLECVQDMDHENMFWYRQDPGLGLRLIYFSYDVKMKEKGDIPEGYSVSREKKERFSLILESASTNQTSMYLCASSLWTSGLYEQYFGPGTRLTVT.

The chain couples TRBV3-1 (or the pseudogene TRBV3-2) to TRBJ2-7, with D perhaps matching TRBD1 (7 bases). The germline V gene encodes CDR1 LGHDT and CDR2 YNNKEL (reference sequence). CDR3 length: 15 amino acids. Trimming took off 5 bases at V and 1 base at J, with 15 bases between the two ends. DNA for the CDR3: TGTGCCAGCAGCTTCCGCGGGACAGCTTCCTACGAGCAGTACTTC. Its protein product is CASSFRGTASYEQYF.

In this sample, this clone turned up many times. The chain is built from TRBV2 and TRBJ1-6, with 7 bases aligning to TRBD1. Germline V CDR1 and CDR2: SNHLY, FYNNEI. The CDR3 is 15 amino acids. Unmatched junction bases numbered 9, after V lost 7 bases and J lost 6 bases. For the CDR3, the DNA is TGTGCCAGCACTAGACAGGGCCCTTCTAATTCACCCCTCCACTTT. Its protein product is CASTRQGPSNSPLHF. The full variable domain, rest sourced from reference TRBV2 and TRBJ1-6, is EPEVTQTPSHQVTQMGQEVILRCVPISNHLYFYWYRQILGQKVEFLVSFYNNEISEKSEIFDDQFSVERPDGSNFTLKIRSTKLEDSAMYFCASTRQGPSNSPLHFGNGTRLTVT.

The gene calls are TRBV4-1 and TRBJ1-2, with TRBD1 identical over 7 bases. J lost 4 bases, V lost 8 bases, and 10 bases had no gene match. The CDR3 extends over 14 amino acids. The V gene's germline CDR1 is MGHRA and CDR2 YSYEKL. The CDR3 DNA sequence: TGCGCCAGCGCGACAGGGCCCGACTTCTATGGCTACACCTTC. It codes for CASATGPDFYGYTF.

This sequence joins TRBV28 and TRBJ1-5; tentative D call: TRBD1 (6 bases). The CDR3 spans 15 residues. Trimming shortened V by 2 bases and J by 3 bases, and 11 bases separated the two germline ends. The germline V gene encodes CDR1 MDHEN and CDR2 SYDVKM. CDR3 protein: CASSLGGGPNQPQHF. The CDR3 DNA is TGTGCCAGCAGTTTAGGGGGGGGCCCCAATCAGCCCCAGCATTTT.

The chain recombines TRBV6-5 with TRBJ2-3; no firm D call. The V gene lost 0 bases and the J gene lost 0 bases, with 10 bases spanning the gap. The V gene's germline CDR1 is MNHEY and CDR2 SVGAGI. The CDR3 spans 16 residues. This chain's CDR3 is CASSYSPTTSTDTQYF. The CDR3 DNA follows: TGTGCCAGCAGTTACTCCCCAACGACTAGCACAGATACGCAGTATTTT.

This chain joins TRBV7-2 and TRBJ2-7, with TRBD2 as a possible D gene (5 bases). Germline V gives CDR1 SGHTA, CDR2 FQGNSA. The CDR3 has 14 residues. Trimming removed 6 bases at V and 2 bases at J, with 14 bases between. The CDR3 region is CASRRAGDAYEQYF. CDR3 nucleotides: TGTGCCAGCAGGCGTGCGGGTGACGCCTACGAGCAGTACTTC.

The chain links TRBV6-2 or TRBV6-3 to TRBJ1-5; D unclear. CDR3 length equals 17 residues. Germline lookup yields CDR1 MNHEY and CDR2 SVGEGT. V was cut by 0 bases and J by 1 base, with 13 bases left in between. For the CDR3, the DNA is TGTGCCAGCAGTTACTCGAGAGGGTTGGGAAGCAATCAGCCCCAGCATTTT. It encodes CASSYSRGLGSNQPQHF.

V usage is TRBV7-9 and J usage is TRBJ2-7; D perhaps matches TRBD1 (5 bases). With 5 bases removed from V and 2 bases from J, the gap between germline ends came to 16 bases. The CDR3 is 15 residues long. Germline lookup yields CDR1 SEHNR and CDR2 FQNEAQ (reference sequence). The CDR3 DNA reads as TGTGCCAGCAGCCTGGCCCAGGGTGGGACCTACGAGCAGTACTTC. It is translated as CASSLAQGGTYEQYF.

This clone has only one observation. This chain joins TRBV7-3 and TRBJ2-1; D call uncertain. With 5 bases removed from V and 5 bases from J, the gap between germline ends came to 13 bases. The CDR3 sequence is 14 residues long. CDR1 and CDR2 (germline): SGHTA, FQGTGA. The CDR3 nucleotides are TGTGCCAGCAGCCCCAACCAGTTCGACAATGAGCAGTTCTTC. Translation gives CASSPNQFDNEQFF.

The rearrangement joins TRBV18 to TRBJ2-1, with a weak D call TRBD2 (7 bases). CDR1 KGHSH and CDR2 LQKENI come from the germline V gene. CDR3 length: 12 residues. V was clipped by 4 bases and J by 14 bases, with 15 bases between them. CDR3 sequence: CASSQGGTEEFF. CDR3 DNA sequence: TGTGCCAGCTCACAGGGGGGGACCGAGGAGTTCTTC.